This T cell receptor beta chain was found in a study of CD8 T cells in ankylosing spondylitis. CDR1 and CDR2 (germline): SGHTA, FQGNSA. The CDR3 runs to 14 residues. Between the trimmed V and J ends, which lost 2 bases and 2 bases, there was a span of 7 bases. One entry per CDR3 protein, called by TCRdb with MiXCR from the 5' RACE reads. The repertoire holds hundreds of thousands of distinct CDR3 sequences, with 10% as singletons. This receptor was taken from a male donor with ankylosing spondylitis or in good health (not recorded which). The rearrangement joins TRBV7-2 to TRBJ2-1, with TRBD1 as a possible D gene (5 bases). The specimen was blood, either unsorted or a sorted T cell fraction (not recorded which). The CDR3 protein is CASSLSRAYNEQFF. In DNA form, the CDR3 reads TGTGCCAGCAGCTTAAGCAGGGCCTACAATGAGCAGTTCTTC.